Following are 18 T cell receptor beta chains from one sample sequenced in a study of beta chain features in type 1 diabetes. Reverse transcription of all isolated RNA meant that expressed TCRB transcripts were sequenced. Clones were read by immunoSEQ multiplex PCR, and TCRdb kept only the in-frame ones, dropping some. This repertoire shows about 900,000 clones, roughly 16% found once; its top ten account for 0.023%. The source material was naive CD4+ T cells from blood. These receptors all stem from a woman between 18 and 29 years old in good health.

V gene TRBV5-4 combines with J gene TRBJ2-5; D unclear. V was pared by 0 bases and J by 0 bases, with 12 bases between. CDR3 length: 16 amino acids. Per the germline V gene, CDR1 is SGHNT and CDR2 is YYREEE (reference sequence). CDR3 in DNA: TGTGCCAGCAGCTTGGCGCCTACGCGATACCAAGAGACCCAGTACTTC. It codes for CASSLAPTRYQETQYF. Full variable domain (outside the CDR3, taken from reference TRBV5-4 and TRBJ2-5): ETGVTQSPTHLIKTRGQQVTLRCSSQSGHNTVSWYQQALGQGPQFIFQYYREEENGRGNFPPRFSGLQFPNYSSELNVNALELDDSALYLCASSLAPTRYQETQYFGPGTRLLVL.

CDR3 in DNA: TGTGCCAGCAGTTTCCCCCAGGCTAGGTACGAGCAGTACTTC. Protein sequence: CASSFPQARYEQYF. The chain employs TRBV28 and TRBJ2-7; D remains unclear. V lost 3 bases and J 4 bases, leaving 13 bases between the germline ends. CDR1 is MDHEN, CDR2 SYDVKM, per germline. The CDR3 totals 14 residues.

The gene calls are TRBV5-4 and TRBJ2-1; no firm D call. This CDR3 comprises 14 residues. Trimming cost V 1 base and J 8 bases, with 13 bases left between them. Germline V CDR1 and CDR2: SGHNT, YYREEE (reference sequence). CDR3: CASSLPPPRYEQFF. DNA for the CDR3: TGTGCCAGCAGCTTGCCCCCACCTAGATATGAGCAGTTCTTC.

The gene calls are TRBV18 and TRBJ2-1, with D possibly TRBD2 on 6 matching bases. The CDR3 is made up of 13 amino acids. The germline gives CDR1 KGHSH, CDR2 LQKENI. Between the trimmed V and J ends, which lost 8 bases and 7 bases, there was a span of 15 bases. The CDR3 DNA reads TGTGCCAGCACTTCCGGGCTAGCGAATGAGCAGTTCTTC. Translation gives CASTSGLANEQFF.

This chain joins TRBV5-4 and TRBJ1-1; weak D call: TRBD1 (6 bases). This CDR3 spans 15 amino acids. CDR1 and CDR2 from the germline V gene are SGHNT and YYREEE (reference sequence). Trimming pared 5 bases from V and 0 bases from J, leaving 14 bases between. CDR3 sequence: CASSRTALMNTEAFF. CDR3 bases: TGTGCCAGCAGTAGGACAGCCCTTATGAACACTGAAGCTTTCTTT.

This chain connects TRBV28 to TRBJ2-1; 16 nucleotides align to TRBD2. CDR1 and CDR2 from the germline V gene are MDHEN and SYDVKM. Germline trimming cut 5 bases from V and 3 bases from J; bases unmatched to any gene: 4. This CDR3 region has 17 residues. The CDR3 loop reads CASSRGLAGGNYNEQFF. The DNA for the CDR3 is TGTGCCAGCAGTCGGGGACTAGCGGGAGGGAACTACAATGAGCAGTTCTTC.

A few counts support this clone. The CDR3 loop is CSAASNTEAFF. DNA of the CDR3: TGCAGTGCCGCTTCGAACACTGAAGCTTTCTTT. The chain links TRBV20-1 to TRBJ1-1; D uncertain. CDR3 length: 11 residues. V was pared by 6 bases and J by 1 base, with 6 bases between. Germline assignment: CDR1 DFQATT and CDR2 SNEGSKA (reference sequence).

The chain combines TRBV18 with TRBJ2-7; no reliable D call. This CDR3 is built from 13 residues. V was trimmed by 3 bases and J by 5 bases, leaving 11 bases between them. Germline V gene data show CDR1 as KGHSH and CDR2 as LQKENI. CDR3 residues: CASSPRELNEQYF. The CDR3 nucleotides are TGTGCCAGCTCACCGCGAGAACTGAACGAGCAGTACTTC. Based on the CDR3 plus reference TRBV18 and TRBJ2-7, the full variable domain is NAGVMQNPRHLVRRRGQEARLRCSPMKGHSHVYWYRQLPEEGLKFMVYLQKENIIDESGMPKERFSAEFPKEGPSILRIQQVVRGDSAAYFCASSPRELNEQYFGPGTRLTVT.

The chain joins TRBV28 to TRBJ1-2; 7 nucleotides align to TRBD1. This CDR3 is built from 13 residues. After removal of 6 bases from V and 8 bases from J, the junction contained 9 bases not matched to a gene. Germline V lookup: CDR1 MDHEN, CDR2 SYDVKM. For the CDR3, the DNA is TGTGCCAGCAGGAAGCAAGGGGGCGGCGGCTACACCTTC. Residues: CASRKQGGGGYTF.

This clone was found once. V gene TRBV27 combines with J gene TRBJ2-6, with D possibly matching TRBD2 (5 bases). V was shortened by 3 bases and J by 4 bases, with 13 bases between the two germline ends. CDR1 is MNHEY, CDR2 SMNVEV, per germline (reference sequence). The CDR3 spans 16 residues. Here the CDR3 reads CASSFNSGKGANVLTF. CDR3 DNA: TGTGCCAGCAGTTTCAATTCGGGGAAAGGGGCCAACGTCCTGACTTTC.

This clone was detected only a few times. The V gene is TRBV7-9, the J gene TRBJ2-3, with D possibly called TRBD1 or TRBD2 (6 bases each). CDR1 and CDR2 from the germline V gene are SEHNR and FQNEAQ (reference sequence). This CDR3 is 17 amino acids long. Trimming left V 5 bases short and J 1 base short, with 19 bases between. CDR3 DNA: TGTGCCAGCAGCCCGACAATTCGGGGGCCGCGCACAGATACGCAGTATTTT. Translated, it gives CASSPTIRGPRTDTQYF.

This clone was observed a handful of times. This same CDR3 is encoded by further DNA sequences in the sample. The genes are TRBV5-4 and TRBJ2-1, with 8 bases lining up with TRBD2. J gave up 4 bases and V 5 bases, and 8 bases lay outside the gene matches. The CDR3 sequence is 15 residues long. The germline CDR1 and CDR2 sequences are SGHNT and YYREEE (reference sequence). CDR3 sequence reads: CASSPTSGTYNEQFF. CDR3 coding DNA: TGTGCCAGCAGTCCTACTAGCGGAACATACAATGAGCAGTTCTTC.

J is TRBJ2-1 and V is TRBV10-3; 9 bases map to TRBD2. V lost 10 bases, J lost 4 bases, and 5 bases stayed unmatched. The CDR3 is 13 amino acids. CDR1 is ENHRY, CDR2 SYGVKD, per germline. The CDR3 here is CATEAGGYNEQFF. CDR3 nucleotides: TGTGCCACCGAAGCGGGAGGTTACAATGAGCAGTTCTTC.

This clone came up a few times. The chain employs TRBV6-1 and TRBJ1-2; possible D gene TRBD1, 5 bases. The V end lost 7 bases, the J end lost 0 bases, and 12 bases lay between the germline ends. Per the germline V gene, CDR1 is MNHNS and CDR2 is SASEGT. This CDR3 is built from 14 residues. The CDR3 region is CASIREYANYGYTF. The CDR3 DNA follows: TGTGCCAGCATCAGGGAATATGCTAACTATGGCTACACCTTC.

This sequence joins TRBV5-1 and TRBJ2-5; D gene ambiguous. V was clipped by 0 bases and J by 5 bases, with 17 bases between them. Germline V gene data show CDR1 as SGHRS and CDR2 as YFSETQ. The CDR3 covers 16 residues. In DNA, the CDR3 is TGCGCCAGCAGCTTGGCGGGTTCCCCCCGGCGGGAGACCCAGTACTTC. Protein product: CASSLAGSPRRETQYF.

V gene TRBV4-2 combines with J gene TRBJ2-6; D is uncertain. The ends were cut back, 1 base at V and 0 bases at J, with 7 bases in the middle. CDR3 length: 16 amino acids. Germline V gene lookup returns CDR1 LGHNA and CDR2 YNFKEQ. The CDR3 sequence is CASSQASVSGANVLTF. CDR3 nucleotides: TGTGCCAGCAGCCAAGCGTCCGTCTCTGGGGCCAACGTCCTGACTTTC.

This chain links TRBV14 with TRBJ2-7; TRBD1 matches 7 bases. There are 16 residues in the CDR3. Per germline, CDR1 SGHDN and CDR2 FVKESK. Trimming took 6 bases from V and 4 from J; bases not matched to a gene: 15. CDR3 DNA: TGTGCCAGCAGTTTCAGGGGGAGCAGGGGATCGTACGAGCAGTACTTC. Amino acids: CASSFRGSRGSYEQYF.

This clone was observed a few times. The rearrangement joins TRBV29-1 to TRBJ2-7, with 9 bases matching TRBD1. Germline V gene lookup returns CDR1 SQVTM and CDR2 ANQGSEA. The junction had 14 bases not matched to a gene; V was cut back by 4 bases and J by 1 base. This CDR3 contains 17 residues. The CDR3 DNA sequence: TGCAGCGTTGCTGGTGGACTCGGGACAGGGTGGTCCTACGAGCAGTACTTC. Its protein is CSVAGGLGTGWSYEQYF.